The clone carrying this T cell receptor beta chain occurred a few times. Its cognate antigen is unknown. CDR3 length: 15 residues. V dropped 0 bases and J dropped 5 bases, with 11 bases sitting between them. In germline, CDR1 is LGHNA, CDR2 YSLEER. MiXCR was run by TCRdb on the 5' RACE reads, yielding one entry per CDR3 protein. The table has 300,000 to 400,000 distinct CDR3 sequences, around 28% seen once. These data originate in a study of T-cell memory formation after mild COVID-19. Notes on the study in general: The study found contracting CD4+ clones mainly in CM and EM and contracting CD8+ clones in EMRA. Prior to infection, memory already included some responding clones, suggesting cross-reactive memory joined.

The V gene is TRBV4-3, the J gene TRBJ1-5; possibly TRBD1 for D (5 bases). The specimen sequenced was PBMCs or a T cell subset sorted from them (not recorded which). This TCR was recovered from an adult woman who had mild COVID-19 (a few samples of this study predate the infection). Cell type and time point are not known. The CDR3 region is CASSQDRMGDQPQHF. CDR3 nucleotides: TGCGCCAGCAGCCAAGATCGTATGGGGGATCAGCCCCAGCATTTT.